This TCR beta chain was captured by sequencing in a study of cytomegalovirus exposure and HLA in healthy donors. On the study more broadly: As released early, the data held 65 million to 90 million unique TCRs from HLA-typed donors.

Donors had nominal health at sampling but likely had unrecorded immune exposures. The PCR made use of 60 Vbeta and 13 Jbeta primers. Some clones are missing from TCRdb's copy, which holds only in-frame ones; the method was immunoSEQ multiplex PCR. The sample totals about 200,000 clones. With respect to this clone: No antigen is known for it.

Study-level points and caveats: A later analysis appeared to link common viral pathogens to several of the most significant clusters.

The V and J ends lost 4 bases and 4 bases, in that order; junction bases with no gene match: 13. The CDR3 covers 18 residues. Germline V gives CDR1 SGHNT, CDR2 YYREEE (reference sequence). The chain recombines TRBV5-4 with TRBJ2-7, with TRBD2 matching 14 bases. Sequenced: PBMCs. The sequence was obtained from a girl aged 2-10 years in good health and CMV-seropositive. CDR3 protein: CASSPGSGTSGRVYEQYF. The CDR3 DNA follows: TGTGCCAGCAGCCCGGGGTCCGGGACTAGCGGGAGAGTATACGAGCAGTACTTC.